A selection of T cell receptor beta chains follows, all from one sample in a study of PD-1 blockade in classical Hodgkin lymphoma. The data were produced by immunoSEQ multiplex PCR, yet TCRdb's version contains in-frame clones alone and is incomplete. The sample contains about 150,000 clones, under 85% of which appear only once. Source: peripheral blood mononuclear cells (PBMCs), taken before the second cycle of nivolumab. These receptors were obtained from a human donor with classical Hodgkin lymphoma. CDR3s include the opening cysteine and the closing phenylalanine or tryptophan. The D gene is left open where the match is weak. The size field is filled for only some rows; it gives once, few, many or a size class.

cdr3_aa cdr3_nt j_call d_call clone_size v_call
CASSRTSGSIKTQYF TGTGCCAGCAGCCGGACTAGCGGGAGTATAAAGACCCAGTACTTC TRBJ2-5 TRBD2 NA TRBV6-5
CASSVSPGLAWFPDSQETQYF TGTGCCAGCAGCGTGTCGCCCGGACTAGCGTGGTTCCCAGACTCTCAAGAGACCCAGTACTTC TRBJ2-5 TRBD2 NA TRBV9
CASSIDRIGAEAFF TGTGCCAGTAGTATAGATCGTATCGGGGCTGAAGCTTTCTTT TRBJ1-1 NA NA TRBV19
CASSSRFRVGSEKLFF TGTGCCAGCAGTTCCCGCTTCAGGGTGGGCAGCGAAAAACTGTTTTTT TRBJ1-4 NA few TRBV27
CASSLLGAVGYTF TGTGCCAGCAGCTTGTTAGGGGCCGTCGGCTACACCTTC TRBJ1-2 NA NA TRBV5-5
CASSRWTGDSDTQYF TGTGCCAGTAGTCGGTGGACAGGGGATTCAGATACGCAGTATTTT TRBJ2-3 TRBD1 NA TRBV19
CASSQDRQGTETQYF TGTGCCAGCAGCCAAGATCGGCAGGGAACAGAGACCCAGTACTTC TRBJ2-5 NA NA TRBV4-2
CASSGFGADIEKLFF TGTGCCAGCAGTGGATTTGGGGCGGATATTGAAAAACTGTTTTTT TRBJ1-4 NA NA TRBV2
CASSSMGTDTQYF TGTGCCAGCAGCTCAATGGGCACAGATACGCAGTATTTT TRBJ2-3 NA NA TRBV7-2
CASSSVRGQPLYEQYF TGTGCCAGCAGTTCGGTGCGGGGACAGCCCCTCTACGAGCAGTACTTC TRBJ2-7 NA many TRBV27
CASSLSGRTHEQYF TGCGCCAGCAGCCTTAGCGGGAGGACCCACGAGCAGTACTTC TRBJ2-7 TRBD2 NA TRBV5-1
CASSRTSGGEPQETQYF TGTGCCAGTAGTAGGACTAGCGGGGGGGAACCCCAAGAGACCCAGTACTTC TRBJ2-5 TRBD2 few TRBV19
CASSGDSAGNQPQHF TGTGCCAGCAGTGGCGACAGTGCCGGCAATCAGCCCCAGCATTTT TRBJ1-5 NA NA TRBV10-3
CASSRGQVLANTEAFF TGTGCCAGCAGCCGAGGACAGGTTTTGGCCAACACTGAAGCTTTCTTT TRBJ1-1 TRBD1 NA TRBV7-9
CASNPLPRDSNQPQHF TGTGCCAGCAACCCTTTACCAAGAGATAGCAATCAGCCCCAGCATTTT TRBJ1-5 NA NA TRBV6-6
CASSQTGTGTEAFF TGCGCCAGCAGCCAGACAGGGACGGGGACTGAAGCTTTCTTT TRBJ1-1 TRBD1 few TRBV4-3
CASSQPGTRNTEAFF TGTGCCAGCAGTCAACCCGGGACACGGAACACTGAAGCTTTCTTT TRBJ1-1 NA NA TRBV25-1
CASSEESDSPLHF TGTGCCAGCAGTGAAGAGTCGGATTCACCCCTCCACTTT TRBJ1-6 NA NA TRBV6-1
CASSSGQGESPLHF TGTGCCAGCAGCTCGGGACAGGGGGAATCACCCCTCCACTTT TRBJ1-6 TRBD1 NA TRBV11-2
CASSYSGTSGRYF TGTGCCAGCAGTTACTCGGGGACTAGCGGGAGGTACTTC TRBJ2-4 TRBD2 few TRBV6-5
CASSGQGYGYTF TGTGCCAGTAGTGGTCAGGGCTATGGCTACACCTTC TRBJ1-2 NA NA TRBV19
CASSYEVWDQPQHF TGTGCCAGCAGTTACGAGGTCTGGGATCAGCCCCAGCATTTT TRBJ1-5 NA NA TRBV6-6
CASSFGNNEQFF TGTGCCAGCAGCTTCGGAAACAATGAGCAGTTCTTC TRBJ2-1 NA NA TRBV7-2
CASSARLGINEQFF TGTGCCAGCAGTGCCCGACTGGGTATCAATGAGCAGTTCTTC TRBJ2-1 NA few TRBV6-6
CASSLGGRGEGYTF TGCGCCAGCAGCTTAGGCGGTCGAGGGGAGGGCTACACCTTC TRBJ1-2 NA NA TRBV5-1
CASTPRQRTYQETQYF TGCGCCAGCACCCCCCGGCAGCGAACCTACCAAGAGACCCAGTACTTC TRBJ2-5 NA NA TRBV5-1
CASKDWTGLETQYF TGTGCCAGCAAGGACTGGACAGGGTTGGAGACCCAGTACTTC TRBJ2-5 TRBD1 NA TRBV28